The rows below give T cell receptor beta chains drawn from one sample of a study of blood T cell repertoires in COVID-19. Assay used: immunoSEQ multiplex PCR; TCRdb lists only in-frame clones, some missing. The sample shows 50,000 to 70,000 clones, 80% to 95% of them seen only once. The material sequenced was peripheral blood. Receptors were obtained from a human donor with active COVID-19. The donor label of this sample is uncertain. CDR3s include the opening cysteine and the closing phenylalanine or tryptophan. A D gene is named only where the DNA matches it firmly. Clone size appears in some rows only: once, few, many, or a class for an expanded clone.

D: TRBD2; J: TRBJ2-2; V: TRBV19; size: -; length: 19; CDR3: CASTTRGQLAGLNTGELFF; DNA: TGTGCCAGTACCACAAGGGGGCAACTAGCGGGGCTGAACACCGGGGAGCTGTTTTTT
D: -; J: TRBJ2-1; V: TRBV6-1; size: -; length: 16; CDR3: CASSEARGLFYNEQFF; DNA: TGTGCCAGCAGTGAAGCGAGAGGACTATTCTACAATGAGCAGTTCTTC
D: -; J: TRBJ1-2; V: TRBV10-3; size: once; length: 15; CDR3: CAISVESGALYGYTF; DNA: TGTGCCATCAGTGTAGAGTCAGGGGCCCTCTATGGCTACACCTTC
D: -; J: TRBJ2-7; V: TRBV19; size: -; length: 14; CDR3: CASSFGGGSYEQYF; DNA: TGTGCCAGTAGTTTCGGGGGTGGATCCTACGAGCAGTACTTC
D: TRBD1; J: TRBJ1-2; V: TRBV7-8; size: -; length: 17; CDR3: CASSLAPGDRGAYGYTF; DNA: TGTGCCAGCAGCTTAGCCCCTGGGGACAGGGGGGCCTATGGCTACACCTTC
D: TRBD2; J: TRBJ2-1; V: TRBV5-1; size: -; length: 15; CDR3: CASSNAGGPYNEQFF; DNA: TGCGCCAGCAGTAACGCGGGAGGCCCCTACAATGAGCAGTTCTTC
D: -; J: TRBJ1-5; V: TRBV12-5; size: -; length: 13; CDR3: CASGLARYQPQHF; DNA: TGTGCTAGTGGTTTGGCCAGGTATCAGCCCCAGCATTTT
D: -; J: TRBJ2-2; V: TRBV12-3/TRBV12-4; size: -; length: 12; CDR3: CASSRTAGELFF; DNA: TGTGCCAGCAGTAGGACAGCCGGGGAGCTGTTTTTT
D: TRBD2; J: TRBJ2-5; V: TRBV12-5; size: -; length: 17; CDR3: CASGLGRLAGGVETQYF; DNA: TGTGCTAGTGGTCTGGGGAGACTAGCGGGGGGGGTAGAGACCCAGTACTTC
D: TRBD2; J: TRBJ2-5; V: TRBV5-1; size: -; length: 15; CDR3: CASSLLAGDSETQYF; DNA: TGCGCCAGCAGCTTGTTAGCGGGAGATTCAGAGACCCAGTACTTC
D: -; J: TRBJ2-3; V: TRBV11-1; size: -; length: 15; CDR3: CASSLVGGRTDTQYF; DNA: TGTGCCAGCAGCTTAGTCGGGGGGCGCACAGATACGCAGTATTTT
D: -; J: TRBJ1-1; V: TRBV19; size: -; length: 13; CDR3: CASCPGSDTEAFF; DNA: TGTGCCAGTTGTCCGGGATCGGACACTGAAGCTTTCTTT
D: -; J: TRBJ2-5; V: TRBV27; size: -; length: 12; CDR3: CARDSGKETQYF; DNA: TGTGCCAGAGACAGTGGGAAGGAGACCCAGTACTTC
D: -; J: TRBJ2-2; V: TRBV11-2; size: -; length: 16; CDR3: CASSLATGTHTGELFF; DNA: TGTGCCAGCAGCTTAGCTACCGGGACACACACCGGGGAGCTGTTTTTT
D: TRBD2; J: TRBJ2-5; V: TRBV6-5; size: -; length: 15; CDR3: CASSLGLAGVETQYF; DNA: TGTGCCAGCAGTTTGGGACTAGCGGGAGTAGAGACCCAGTACTTC
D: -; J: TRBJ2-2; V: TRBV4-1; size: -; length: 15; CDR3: CASSQYTDRTGELFF; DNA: TGCGCCAGCAGCCAATACACTGACAGAACCGGGGAGCTGTTTTTT
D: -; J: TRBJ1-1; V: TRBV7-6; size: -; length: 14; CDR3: CASSLEGHLTEAFF; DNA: TGTGCCAGCAGCTTAGAGGGACATCTCACTGAAGCTTTCTTT
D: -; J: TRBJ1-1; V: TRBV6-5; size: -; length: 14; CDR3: CASMREDRYTEAFF; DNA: TGTGCCAGCATGAGGGAGGATCGGTATACTGAAGCTTTCTTT
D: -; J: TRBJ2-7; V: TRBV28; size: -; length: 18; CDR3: CASSPTHATLTGTSRQYF; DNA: TGTGCCAGCAGTCCCACCCATGCTACCCTGACAGGTACATCACGGCAGTACTTC
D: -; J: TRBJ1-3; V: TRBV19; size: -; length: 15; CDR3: CASSYSGTSGNTIYF; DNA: TGTGCCAGTAGTTACTCCGGGACTTCTGGAAACACCATATATTTT